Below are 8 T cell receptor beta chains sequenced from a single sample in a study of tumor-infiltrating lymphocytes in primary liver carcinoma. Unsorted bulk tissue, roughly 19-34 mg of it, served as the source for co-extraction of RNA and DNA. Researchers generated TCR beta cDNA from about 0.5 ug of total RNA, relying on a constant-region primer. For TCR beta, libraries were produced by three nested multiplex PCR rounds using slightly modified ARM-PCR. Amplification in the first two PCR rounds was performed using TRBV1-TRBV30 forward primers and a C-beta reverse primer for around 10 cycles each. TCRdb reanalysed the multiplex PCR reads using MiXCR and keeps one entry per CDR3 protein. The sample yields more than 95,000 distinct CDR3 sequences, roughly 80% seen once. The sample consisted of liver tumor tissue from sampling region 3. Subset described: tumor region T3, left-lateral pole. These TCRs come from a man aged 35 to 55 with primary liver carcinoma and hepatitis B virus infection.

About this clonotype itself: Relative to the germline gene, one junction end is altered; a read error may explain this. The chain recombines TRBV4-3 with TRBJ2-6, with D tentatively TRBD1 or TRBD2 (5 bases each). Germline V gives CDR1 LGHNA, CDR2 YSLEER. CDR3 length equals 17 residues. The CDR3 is CASSQDGSGSGANVLTF. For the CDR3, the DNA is TGTGCCAGCAGCCAGGATGGGTCAGGGAGCGGGGCCAACGTCCTGACTTTC.

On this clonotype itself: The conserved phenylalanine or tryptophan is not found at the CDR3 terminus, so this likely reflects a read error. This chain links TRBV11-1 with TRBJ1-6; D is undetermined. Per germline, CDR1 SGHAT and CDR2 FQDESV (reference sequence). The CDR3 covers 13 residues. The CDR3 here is CASSRTLVSALHS. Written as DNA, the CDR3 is TGTGCCAGCAGCCGGACGCTGGTTTCAGCCCTCCACTCT.

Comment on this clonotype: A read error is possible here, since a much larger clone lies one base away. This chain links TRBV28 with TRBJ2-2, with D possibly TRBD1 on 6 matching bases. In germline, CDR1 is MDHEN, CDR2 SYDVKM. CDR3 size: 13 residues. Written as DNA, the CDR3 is TGTGCCAGCGAGAAAGGGGGAGCCGGGGAGCCGTTTTTT. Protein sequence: CASEKGGAGEPFF.

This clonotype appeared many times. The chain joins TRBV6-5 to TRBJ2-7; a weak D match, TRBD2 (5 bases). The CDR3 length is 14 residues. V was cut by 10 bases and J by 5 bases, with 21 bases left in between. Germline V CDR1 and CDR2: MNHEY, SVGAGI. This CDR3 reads CATSRGSRVNEQYF. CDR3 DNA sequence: TGTGCCACCTCCCGTGGGAGTAGGGTTAACGAGCAGTACTTC.

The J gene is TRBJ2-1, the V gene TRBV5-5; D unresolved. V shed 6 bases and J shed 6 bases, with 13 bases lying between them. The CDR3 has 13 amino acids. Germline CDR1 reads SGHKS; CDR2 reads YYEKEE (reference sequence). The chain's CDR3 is CASTFRWVNEQFF. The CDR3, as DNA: TGTGCCAGCACCTTCAGATGGGTCAATGAGCAGTTCTTC.

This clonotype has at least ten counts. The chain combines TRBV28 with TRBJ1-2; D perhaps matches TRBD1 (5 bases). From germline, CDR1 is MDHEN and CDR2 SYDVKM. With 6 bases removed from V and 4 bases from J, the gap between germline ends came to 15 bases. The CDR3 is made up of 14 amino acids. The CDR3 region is CASSLLGQSYGYTF. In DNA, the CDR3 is TGTGCCAGCAGCCTTCTGGGGCAGAGCTATGGCTACACCTTC.

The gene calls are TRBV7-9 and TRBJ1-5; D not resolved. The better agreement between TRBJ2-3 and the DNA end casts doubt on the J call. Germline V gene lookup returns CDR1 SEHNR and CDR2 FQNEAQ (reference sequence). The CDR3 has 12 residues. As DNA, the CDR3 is TGTGCCAGCAGCTTAGCGGGTGCGCCCCAGTATTTT. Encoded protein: CASSLAGAPQYF.

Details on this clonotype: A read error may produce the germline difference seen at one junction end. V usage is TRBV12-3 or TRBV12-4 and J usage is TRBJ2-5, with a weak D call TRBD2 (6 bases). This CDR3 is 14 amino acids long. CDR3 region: CTSSPAGVEETQYF. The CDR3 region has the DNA TGTACTAGCAGTCCCGCCGGGGTTGAAGAGACCCAATACTTC.